Presented here are 28 T cell receptor beta chains from one specimen sequenced in a study of human T cells and chemical hapten exposure. Time point given: pre-sensitization, week 0. Treatment of the sample: therapeutic diphenylcyclopropenone sensitization with weekly scalp DPC. Using its own MiXCR run on the RACE reads, TCRdb lists one record per CDR3 protein. The table includes roughly 40,000 distinct CDR3 sequences, about an eighth detected once. The sequences come from whole blood, collected in connection with sensitization to the hapten diphenylcyclopropenone (DPC). These receptors came from a young woman with alopecia areata. Some clones in this sample may be carry-over from other donors' samples.

This clonotype was recorded at least ten times. The chain employs TRBV20-1 and TRBJ2-1, with 12 bases lining up with TRBD2. The CDR3 covers 12 residues. Unmatched junction bases numbered 7, after V lost 4 bases and J lost 15 bases. Germline CDR1 and CDR2: DFQATT and SNEGSKA (reference sequence). CDR3 bases: TGCAGTGCTACTAGCGGGAGGGCCGGTCGGTTCTTC. Encoded protein: CSATSGRAGRFF.

The sample holds many counts of this clonotype. The CDR3 protein is CASSSPPEQYF. CDR3 nucleotide sequence: TGTGCCAGCAGCTCCCCTCCCGAGCAGTACTTC. This chain connects TRBV21-1 to TRBJ2-7; the table calls TRBD2, which could not be checked here. TRBV21-1 is flagged as a pseudogene. The CDR3 consists of 11 residues.

By sample fraction, this clonotype is medium-sized. This sequence joins TRBV5-1 and TRBJ2-7; the D is unclear. The CDR3 totals 16 residues. With 3 bases removed from V and 2 bases from J, the gap between germline ends came to 18 bases. CDR1 is SGHRS and CDR2 is YFSETQ in the germline V gene. This chain's CDR3 is CASSSLSEGLTYEQYF. As DNA, the CDR3 is TGCGCCAGCAGCTCCCTGTCGGAAGGGCTGACCTACGAGCAGTACTTC.

Ten or more counts support this clonotype. This chain links TRBV30 with TRBJ2-7; D not certain. This CDR3 contains 13 residues. Germline CDR1 and CDR2: GTSNPN and SVGIG (reference sequence). Trimming took 2 bases from V and 2 from J, leaving 10 bases between them. The CDR3: CAWSLNRAYEQYF. In nucleotides, the CDR3 is TGTGCCTGGAGTTTGAATAGAGCCTACGAGCAGTACTTC.

The chain is built from TRBV7-2 and TRBJ1-1; D may be TRBD1 (5 bases). This CDR3 contains 12 residues. The V end lost 5 bases, the J end lost 10 bases, and 14 bases lay between the germline ends. CDR1 is SGHTA and CDR2 is FQGNSA in the germline V gene. CDR3 sequence reads: CASSQGPGRAFF. Here the CDR3 DNA reads TGTGCCAGCAGCCAAGGGCCAGGGAGAGCTTTCTTT. The full variable domain, in which reference TRBV7-2 and TRBJ1-1 provide the parts outside the CDR3, is GAGVSQSPSNKVTEKGKDVELRCDPISGHTALYWYRQSLGQGLEFLIYFQGNSAPDKSGLPSDRFSAERTGGSVSTLTIQRTQQEDSAVYLCASSQGPGRAFFGQGTRLTVV.

The chain combines TRBV10-3 with TRBJ2-3; D is undetermined. This CDR3 region has 13 residues. CDR1 ENHRY and CDR2 SYGVKD come from the germline V gene. Trimming removed 2 bases from V and 2 bases from J, with 5 bases in between. The CDR3 DNA reads TGTGCCATCAGTGAGACGATCACAGATACGCAGTATTTT. It is translated as CAISETITDTQYF.

This clonotype was seen repeatedly, ten times or more. This chain connects TRBV7-9 to TRBJ1-1; D perhaps matches TRBD1 (6 bases). Germline loops: CDR1 SEHNR, CDR2 FQNEAQ (reference sequence). CDR3 length: 15 amino acids. V was cut by 3 bases and J by 3 bases, with 14 bases left in between. Written as DNA, the CDR3 is TGTGCCAGCAGCTTTTTTGAGGGGGGTTACACTGAAGCTTTCTTT. Encoded protein: CASSFFEGGYTEAFF.

The sample holds many counts of this clonotype. The V gene is TRBV12-3 or TRBV12-4, the J gene TRBJ1-1; tentatively, D is TRBD1 (5 bases). V shed 6 bases and J shed 1 base, with 15 bases lying between them. The CDR3 spans 15 residues. CDR3 sequence: CASSIRRGENTEAFF. The CDR3 DNA follows: TGTGCCAGCAGCATTCGGAGGGGCGAGAACACTGAAGCTTTCTTT.

This clonotype was counted at least ten times. V is TRBV7-3 and J is TRBJ2-1, with no clear D. Germline V lookup: CDR1 SGHTA, CDR2 FQGTGA. The CDR3 spans 15 residues. The ends were cut back, 2 bases at V and 8 bases at J, with 16 bases in the middle. The CDR3 loop reads CASSLVPMEFYEQFF. The DNA of the CDR3 is TGTGCCAGCAGCTTAGTCCCCATGGAGTTTTATGAGCAGTTCTTC.

The V gene is TRBV7-9, the J gene TRBJ2-5; tentatively, D is TRBD1 or TRBD2 (6 bases each). The CDR3 is 15 amino acids. Germline V gene sequence: CDR1 SEHNR, CDR2 FQNEAQ (reference sequence). V gave up 5 bases and J gave up 1 base, with 14 bases separating them. The chain's CDR3 is CASSRTGAIQETQYF. DNA of the CDR3: TGTGCCAGCAGCCGCACGGGGGCTATCCAAGAGACCCAGTACTTC. Based on the CDR3 plus reference TRBV7-9 and TRBJ2-5, the full variable domain is DTGVSQNPRHKITKRGQNVTFRCDPISEHNRLYWYRQTLGQGPEFLTYFQNEAQLEKSRLLSDRFSAERPKGSFSTLEIQRTEQGDSAMYLCASSRTGAIQETQYFGPGTRLLVL.

This clonotype was observed at least ten times. The CDR3 region has the DNA TGCAGTGCTAGATCGCCGGGGGGATACTCCTACAATGAGCAGTTCTTC. Translating gives CSARSPGGYSYNEQFF. The rearrangement links TRBV20-1 to TRBJ2-1; 7 bases fit TRBD2. The CDR3 is made up of 16 amino acids. Per the germline V gene, CDR1 is DFQATT and CDR2 is SNEGSKA (reference sequence). J lost 0 bases, V lost 2 bases, and 7 bases had no gene match.

The V and J genes are TRBV6-1 and TRBJ1-1; D gene uncertain. Trimming pared 7 bases from V and 0 bases from J, leaving 15 bases between. The germline V gene has CDR1 MNHNS and CDR2 SASEGT. The CDR3 spans 15 residues. The CDR3 reads CASKNSSFMNTEAFF. CDR3 nucleotides: TGTGCCAGCAAGAACAGCTCCTTCATGAACACTGAAGCTTTCTTT.

This chain connects TRBV29-1 to TRBJ1-2; no clear D. Germline-derived CDR1 and CDR2 are SQVTM and ANQGSEA. V was trimmed by 6 bases and J by 4 bases, leaving 12 bases between them. This CDR3 spans 12 amino acids. CDR3 sequence reads: CSVGEEGYGYTF. CDR3 in DNA: TGCAGCGTCGGGGAGGAGGGCTATGGCTACACCTTC.

In this sample, this clonotype turned up once. This may arise from a read error, as a much more abundant clone is one base away. The chain employs TRBV10-3 and TRBJ1-3; the D is unclear. The CDR3 consists of 12 residues. Trimming removed 6 bases at V and 0 bases at J, with 3 bases between. Germline CDR1 and CDR2: ENHRY and SYGVKD. The CDR3, as DNA: TGTGCCATCAGCGGCTCTGGAAACACCATATATTTT. This encodes CAISGSGNTIYF.

This clonotype was seen many times. The J gene is TRBJ2-3, the V gene TRBV28; D not certain. The germline V gene encodes CDR1 MDHEN and CDR2 SYDVKM. CDR3 length: 14 residues. With 5 bases removed from V and 2 bases from J, the gap between germline ends came to 11 bases. The CDR3 sequence: CASSPSFTTDTQYF. The CDR3 DNA sequence: TGTGCCAGCAGTCCCAGTTTTACCACAGATACGCAGTATTTT.

This clonotype has a count of ten or more. The genes are TRBV2 and TRBJ2-1, with D possibly being TRBD1 or TRBD2 (7 bases each). The CDR3 runs 16 residues. V was cut by 6 bases and J by 4 bases, with 19 bases left in between. The germline CDR1 and CDR2 sequences are SNHLY and FYNNEI. The CDR3 protein is CASSPTGGQLYNEQFF. As DNA, the CDR3 is TGTGCCAGCAGCCCCACGGGGGGACAGCTTTACAATGAGCAGTTCTTC.

The rearrangement links TRBV6-2 or TRBV6-3 to TRBJ1-2, with D tentatively TRBD1 (5 bases). The germline CDR1 and CDR2 sequences are MNHEY and SVGEGT. V lost 8 bases to trimming and J lost 0 bases, with 16 bases between them. The CDR3 has 15 amino acids. The CDR3 DNA is TGTGCCAGCGGGGAAAACCGGGACGCTAACTATGGCTACACCTTC. It encodes CASGENRDANYGYTF.

In this sample, this clonotype turned up many times. The rearrangement links TRBV18 to TRBJ1-1, with D perhaps matching TRBD1 (6 bases). Germline CDR1 reads KGHSH; CDR2 reads LQKENI. The length of the CDR3 is 13 residues. The germline V and J ends were trimmed by 3 bases and 9 bases, with 14 bases remaining between them. CDR3: CASSPGQSLKAFF. The CDR3 DNA reads as TGTGCCAGCTCACCCGGACAGAGTTTGAAAGCTTTCTTT.

The rearrangement joins TRBV18 to TRBJ1-1; D remains unclear. The CDR3 contains 14 residues. Germline values: CDR1 KGHSH, CDR2 LQKENI. V lost 3 bases to trimming and J lost 1 base, with 9 bases between them. The CDR3 region has the DNA TGTGCCAGCTCACCCGACGCGGGGAACACTGAAGCTTTCTTT. It translates to CASSPDAGNTEAFF.

In this sample, this clonotype turned up a few times. This sequence joins TRBV9 and TRBJ2-1, with 7 bases fitting TRBD2. The CDR3 consists of 17 residues. With 3 bases clipped from V and 4 bases from J, the junction kept 13 bases outside the gene matches. From germline, CDR1 is SGDLS and CDR2 YYNGEE. The CDR3 DNA is TGTGCCAGCAGCGATGAACGGGGCGGGGGAACATACAATGAGCAGTTCTTC. Protein: CASSDERGGGTYNEQFF.

At least ten counts were recorded for this clonotype. The chain couples TRBV29-1 to TRBJ1-3, with 8 nucleotides matching TRBD1. The CDR3 has 14 residues. The junction had 11 bases not matched to a gene; V was cut back by 6 bases and J by 7 bases. Germline V lookup: CDR1 SQVTM, CDR2 ANQGSEA. The CDR3 DNA reads as TGCAGCGTAACCTCCGGACAGGGAGGGAACACCATATATTTT. Protein sequence: CSVTSGQGGNTIYF.

This clonotype was detected a few times. V gene TRBV20-1 combines with J gene TRBJ1-5; the D gene is possibly TRBD1 (6 bases). The CDR3 is 13 amino acids. V lost 5 bases to trimming and J lost 4 bases, with 12 bases between them. From germline, CDR1 is DFQATT and CDR2 SNEGSKA (reference sequence). The CDR3 sequence: CSAGGRLNQPQHF. For the CDR3, the DNA is TGCAGTGCTGGGGGGCGACTTAATCAGCCCCAGCATTTT.

The chain employs TRBV6-2 or TRBV6-3 and TRBJ2-3, with TRBD2 matching over 8 bases. J gave up 3 bases and V 3 bases, and 8 bases lay outside the gene matches. The CDR3 spans 16 residues. Germline CDR1 and CDR2: MNHEY and SVGEGT. CDR3 loop: CASSYLPLAGTDTQYF. CDR3 DNA sequence: TGTGCCAGCAGTTATCTCCCGTTAGCGGGAACAGATACGCAGTATTTT.

This chain connects TRBV19 to TRBJ2-2; 8 nucleotides agree with TRBD1. The CDR3 is 16 residues long. Germline CDR1 reads LNHDA; CDR2 reads SQIVND (reference sequence). The ends lost 7 bases at V and 5 bases at J; junction bases unmatched: 12. The CDR3 region has the DNA TGTGCCAGTATCCCTCAGGGGGCTATTAGGACCGGGGAGCTGTTTTTT. It is translated as CASIPQGAIRTGELFF. The whole variable domain, filled in from reference TRBV19 and TRBJ2-2, reads DGGITQSPKYLFRKEGQNVTLSCEQNLNHDAMYWYRQDPGQGLRLIYYSQIVNDFQKGDIAEGYSVSREKKESFPLTVTSAQKNPTAFYLCASIPQGAIRTGELFFGEGSRLTVL.

This clonotype appeared many times. Here the CDR3 DNA reads TGCACCAGCAGCCAAGACCCCCCGACTAGCGGGAAAGTTGGGTCCTACGAGCAGTACTTC. Protein: CTSSQDPPTSGKVGSYEQYF. The chain carries TRBV1 and TRBJ2-7; the DNA was not compared with TRBD2, the D call given in the table. TRBV1 is flagged as a pseudogene. CDR3 length: 20 amino acids.

The chain links TRBV15 to TRBJ2-4, with D hard to call. The germline CDR1 and CDR2 sequences are LNHNV and YYDKDF (reference sequence). The CDR3 consists of 14 residues. Trimming took 1 base from V and 7 from J, leaving 11 bases between them. The CDR3 reads CATSRVAQANIQYF. In DNA, the CDR3 is TGTGCCACCAGCAGAGTGGCCCAAGCGAACATTCAGTACTTC.

This clonotype was detected many times. The CDR3 DNA sequence: TGTGCCAGCAGCTTCGCTAACGAGCAGTACTTC. Protein product: CASSFANEQYF. This chain links TRBV7-9 with TRBJ2-7; D call uncertain. V was pared by 3 bases and J by 5 bases, with 5 bases between. This CDR3 contains 11 residues. The germline V gene has CDR1 SEHNR and CDR2 FQNEAQ (reference sequence).

This clonotype was seen at least ten times. This CDR3 is CASSEGRPQFF. The CDR3 bases are TGTGCCAGCAGCGAGGGGAGGCCTCAGTTCTTC. The rearrangement joins TRBV28 to TRBJ2-1, with D possibly being TRBD2 (6 bases). The CDR3 has 11 amino acids. Trimming took off 6 bases at V and 13 bases at J, with 13 bases between the two ends. Germline V gene data show CDR1 as MDHEN and CDR2 as SYDVKM.